The entry below describes one T cell receptor beta chain. This clonotype was seen at least ten times. It has no known antigen specificity. Base quality data are lacking; no much larger clone is found one base away. The sample is drawn from a study of spatial heterogeneity in lung cancer (dated by TCRdb to the late 2010s). Context from the whole study: Beta-chain transcripts were consistently detected in greater numbers than alpha-chain transcripts, which likely reflected higher beta-chain transcript abundance. In the raw uncorrected reads, each unique combination of TCR and UMI appeared more than ten times on average. The study quantitatively compared TCR alpha and beta repertoires across multiple tumor regions, matched nontumor lung and blood in non-small cell lung cancer. Nonsynonymous mutation counts, determined by whole-exome sequencing of tumor tissue, were related to TCR repertoire features. At surgery, 220 tumor regions, almost 65 matched nontumor lung samples and 56 PBMC samples were TCR-sequenced for both alpha and beta chains. The investigation overall reported the following: Additional single-cell paired TCR alpha and beta sequencing was considered necessary to confirm, at a functional level, the hypothesis that regional TCRs recognize regional mutations. Ubiquitous expanded tumor TCRs showed up in blood more often at tumor resection than at routine follow-up.

There are 17 amino acids in the CDR3, from cysteine to phenylalanine inclusive. Only the CDR3 DNA stays, 51 bases, in frame from base 1. The germline V gene (reference sequence) yields SGHAT for CDR1 and FQDESV for CDR2. V is trimmed back by 1 base and J by 4 bases, and the junction contains 8 bases that no gene match accounts for. In the paper's terms, the time point label means: sample taken at primary tumor resection. The donors were around 69 patients from the lung TRACERx cohort who had early-stage, untreated non-small cell lung cancer. For TCR sequencing, whole RNA was extracted from tumor and nontumor lung tissue, or from cryopreserved PBMC samples, and no cell sorting was done. Patients were selected for TCR sequencing only if sufficient RNA was available from at least two tumor regions. Receptor amplification or capture employed 5' RACE. TCRdb shows the sequencer as NextSeq 500. The TCR library protocol attached a unique molecular identifier to each TCR cDNA molecule to allow correction of PCR and sequencing errors. Turning to the authors' computational methods: Decombinator tools were used for TCR identification, UMI-based error correction and CDR3 extraction. TCRs above a frequency of 2 per 1,000, corresponding to the top 1% of the tumor frequency distribution, were defined as expanded. Renyi diversity was calculated using the R vegan package after each repertoire was subsampled 100 times to 5,000 TCRs. CDR3 similarity networks were built from amino acid triplet string-kernel similarity, with CDR3s being connected when pairwise similarity was above 0.82. TCRdb took the public reads, trimmed them with fastp at Q25, ran MiXCR for clone calling and kept in-frame beta chains. All rows with the same CDR3 protein become a single entry with the most common DNA and genes. TCRdb's processing, not the study's, gives the V and J calls here. Counted in this sample were approximately 25,000 distinct CDR3 sequences; approximately 3.3% of them appeared once. 29% of the sample goes to the ten largest clones.

The chain couples TRBV11-1 to TRBJ2-3; 10 of the junction bases match TRBD2. Here the sequenced sample was PBMCs, taken at surgery. The sequence was collected from a female donor with early-stage non-small cell lung cancer. The CDR3 region: CASSLVVGSGRPDTQYF. The DNA is as follows: TGTGCCAGCAGCTTAGTCGTCGGTAGCGGGAGGCCAGATACGCAGTATTTT. The reference TRBV11-1 and TRBJ2-3 proteins fill in what lies around the CDR3, so the full variable domain reads EAEVAQSPRYKITEKSQAVAFWCDPISGHATLYWYRQILGQGPELLVQFQDESVVDDSQLPKDRFSAERLKGVDSTLKIQPAELGDSAMYLCASSLVVGSGRPDTQYFGPGTRLTVL.